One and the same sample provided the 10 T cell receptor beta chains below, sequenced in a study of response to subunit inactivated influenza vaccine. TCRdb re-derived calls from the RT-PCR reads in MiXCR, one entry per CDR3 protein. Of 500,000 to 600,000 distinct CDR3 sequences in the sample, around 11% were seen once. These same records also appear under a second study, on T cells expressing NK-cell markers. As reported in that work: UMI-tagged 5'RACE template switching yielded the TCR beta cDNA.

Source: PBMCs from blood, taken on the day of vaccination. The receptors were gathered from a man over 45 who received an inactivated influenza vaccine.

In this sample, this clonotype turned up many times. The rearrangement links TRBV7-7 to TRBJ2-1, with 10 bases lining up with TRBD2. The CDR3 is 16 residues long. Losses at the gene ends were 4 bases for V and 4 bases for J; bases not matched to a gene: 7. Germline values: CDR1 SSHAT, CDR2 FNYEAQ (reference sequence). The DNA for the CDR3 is TGTGCCAGCAGCTCTCAACCGGGACTAGCGTACAATGAGCAGTTCTTC. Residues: CASSSQPGLAYNEQFF.

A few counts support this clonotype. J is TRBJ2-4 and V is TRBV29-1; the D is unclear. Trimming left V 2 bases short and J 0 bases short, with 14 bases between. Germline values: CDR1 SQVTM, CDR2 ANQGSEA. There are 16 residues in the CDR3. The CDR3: CSVEPPRAIAKNIQYF. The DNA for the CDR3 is TGCAGCGTTGAACCACCTCGGGCTATAGCCAAAAACATTCAGTACTTC. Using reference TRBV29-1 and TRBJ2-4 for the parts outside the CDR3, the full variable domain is SAVISQKPSRDICQRGTSLTIQCQVDSQVTMMFWYRQQPGQSLTLIATANQGSEATYESGFVIDKFPISRPNLTFSTLTVSNMSPEDSSIYLCSVEPPRAIAKNIQYFGAGTRLSVL.

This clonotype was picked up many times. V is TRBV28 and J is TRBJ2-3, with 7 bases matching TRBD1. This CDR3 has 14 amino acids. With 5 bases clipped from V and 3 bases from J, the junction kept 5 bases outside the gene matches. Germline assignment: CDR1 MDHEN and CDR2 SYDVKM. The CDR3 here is CASSMTGLTDTQYF. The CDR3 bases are TGTGCCAGCAGTATGACAGGGTTGACAGATACGCAGTATTTT.

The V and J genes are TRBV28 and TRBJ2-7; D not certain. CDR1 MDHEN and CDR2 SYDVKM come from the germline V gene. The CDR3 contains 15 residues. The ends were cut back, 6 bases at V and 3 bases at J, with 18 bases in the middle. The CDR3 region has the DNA TGTGCCAGCAGCCTCATTCGGTCCCGAGGCTACGAGCAGTACTTC. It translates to CASSLIRSRGYEQYF.

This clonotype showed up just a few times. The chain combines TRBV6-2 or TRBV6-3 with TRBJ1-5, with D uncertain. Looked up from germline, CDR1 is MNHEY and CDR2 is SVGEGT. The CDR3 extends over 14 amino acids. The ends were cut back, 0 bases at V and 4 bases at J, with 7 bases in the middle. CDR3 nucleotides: TGTGCCAGCAGTTACTCGATCGGGAATCAGCCCCAGCATTTT. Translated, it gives CASSYSIGNQPQHF.

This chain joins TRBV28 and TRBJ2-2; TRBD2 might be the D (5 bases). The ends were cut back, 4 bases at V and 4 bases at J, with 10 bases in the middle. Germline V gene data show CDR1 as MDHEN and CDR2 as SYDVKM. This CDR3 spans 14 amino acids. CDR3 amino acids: CASSSGVFTGELFF. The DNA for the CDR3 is TGTGCCAGCAGTTCCGGGGTATTCACCGGGGAGCTGTTTTTT. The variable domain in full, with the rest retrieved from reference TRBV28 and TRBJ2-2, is DVKVTQSSRYLVKRTGEKVFLECVQDMDHENMFWYRQDPGLGLRLIYFSYDVKMKEKGDIPEGYSVSREKKERFSLILESASTNQTSMYLCASSSGVFTGELFFGEGSRLTVL.

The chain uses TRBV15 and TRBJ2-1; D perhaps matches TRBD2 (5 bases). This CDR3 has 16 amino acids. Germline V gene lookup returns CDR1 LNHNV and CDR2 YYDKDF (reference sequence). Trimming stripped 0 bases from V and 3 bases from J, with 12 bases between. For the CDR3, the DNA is TGTGCCACCAGCAGAGATCGGAGCGGAAGCTACAATGAGCAGTTCTTC. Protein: CATSRDRSGSYNEQFF.

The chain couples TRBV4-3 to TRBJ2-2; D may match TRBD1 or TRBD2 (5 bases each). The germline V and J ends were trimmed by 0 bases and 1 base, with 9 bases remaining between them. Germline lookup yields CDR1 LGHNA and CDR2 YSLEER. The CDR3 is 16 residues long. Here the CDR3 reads CASSQDGAGNTGELFF. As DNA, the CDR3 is TGCGCCAGCAGCCAAGATGGGGCGGGGAACACCGGGGAGCTGTTTTTT.

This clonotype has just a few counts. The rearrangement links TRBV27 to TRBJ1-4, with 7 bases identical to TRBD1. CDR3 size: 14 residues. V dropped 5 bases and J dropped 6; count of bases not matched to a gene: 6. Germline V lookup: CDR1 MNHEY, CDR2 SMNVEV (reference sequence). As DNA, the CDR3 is TGTGCCAGCAGTCTGAGGGGGCCACATGAAAAACTGTTTTTT. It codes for CASSLRGPHEKLFF.

As DNA, the CDR3 is TGTGCCAGCAGTTACTACGGGAAAGAGACCCAGTACTTC. Translation gives CASSYYGKETQYF. This chain links TRBV6-2 or TRBV6-3 with TRBJ2-5; possibly TRBD2 for D (5 bases). Germline V gene lookup returns CDR1 MNHEY and CDR2 SVGEGT. The CDR3 loop spans 13 amino acids. V was cut by 1 base and J by 3 bases, with 6 bases left in between.